Listed below are T cell receptor beta chains from one sample, sequenced in a study of read filtering for tumor transcriptome and immune sequencing. TCRdb passed the reads through MiXCR, listing each CDR3 protein once. This sample has some 50,000 distinct CDR3 sequences; around 21% occur once, and the top ten carry roughly 37%. What was sequenced was a population of CD138-negative cells sorted from bone marrow. Receptors were obtained from a donor at least 40 years old with multiple myeloma. The conserved cysteine and the conserved F or W are not part of the CDR3 here. The order of the fields is clone size, J gene, V gene, CDR3 protein. Size values are once, few and many counts, or a class for expanded clones, and some rows have none.

many,TRBJ2-7,TRBV28,ASGSPGYEQY
.,TRBJ1-1,TRBV5-4,ASSLKEYTEAF
many,TRBJ2-5,TRBV29-1,SVHPGATQETQY
many,TRBJ1-1,TRBV6-5,ASSYFGPNTEAF
many,TRBJ2-3,TRBV5-5,ASSPGLAGGEDTQY
many,TRBJ1-1,TRBV18,ASSPRSMNTEAF
.,TRBJ2-3,TRBV20-1,SAEGGGSTDTQY
many,TRBJ2-7,TRBV12-3/TRBV12-4,ASSHGRSSYEQY
medium-sized,TRBJ2-1,TRBV20-1,SAIRDRVLYNEQF
.,TRBJ2-1,TRBV11-2,ASSLVAGGGEQF
many,TRBJ2-7,TRBV11-1,ASNQNTGPYEQY
many,TRBJ2-1,TRBV6-1,ASSEATGINYNEQF
many,TRBJ1-1,TRBV3-1,ASSQGDVSEAF
.,TRBJ2-1,TRBV5-1,ASGLEAQRF
many,TRBJ2-7,TRBV20-1,SARDPRRSYEQY
many,TRBJ1-1,TRBV20-1,SARKGNTEAF
many,TRBJ2-2,TRBV7-2,ASTTPLAGGTGELF
many,TRBJ1-4,TRBV4-2,ASSQDRGTDEKLF
.,TRBJ2-1,TRBV7-2,ASSLITGGHEQF
many,TRBJ2-7,TRBV19,ASGDRGYEQY
many,TRBJ1-3,TRBV29-1,SVRDLSGNTIY
many,TRBJ2-2,TRBV21-1,ASSKGTRTGGVTGELF
.,TRBJ2-1,TRBV24-1,VTSGNRPGTKYNEQF
many,TRBJ2-1,TRBV29-1,SVDLWDRVNEQF
many,TRBJ2-7,TRBV7-6,ASSPAPTGFEQY
many,TRBJ1-1,TRBV10-3,AISGVRGSTEAF
many,TRBJ2-1,TRBV12-3/TRBV12-4,ASSLEGITYNEQF
many,TRBJ2-1,TRBV19,ASSIASGRGIDNEQF
many,TRBJ2-3,TRBV20-1,SARPGDTQY
many,TRBJ2-7,TRBV24-1,ATSDLAFSYEQY
many,TRBJ2-2,TRBV20-1,SARPSGRRTGELF
many,TRBJ2-2,TRBV19,ASIQTSDTGELF
many,TRBJ2-1,TRBV4-3,ASSQEGSPSPYNEQF
.,TRBJ1-2,TRBV30,AWGLGTGGYT
.,TRBJ2-7,TRBV12-3/TRBV12-4,ANRGASGNYEQY
.,TRBJ2-2,TRBV19,ASSAGVNTGELF
few,TRBJ1-2,TRBV6-5,ASSSGGRHGYT
.,TRBJ1-1,TRBV2,ASSEEAGAVDLYTEAF
few,TRBJ1-2,TRBV28,ASSPSDRIGYT
.,TRBJ2-7,TRBV28,ASGTNYEQY
many,TRBJ1-1,TRBV12-3/TRBV12-4,ASSPRQGNTEAF